The 18 T cell receptor beta chains reported below all come from one sample, sequenced in a study of PD-1 blockade in classical Hodgkin lymphoma. Documented time point: cycle 4 day 1 (C4D1), after around six weeks of nivolumab. Each patient experienced a relapse that followed autologous stem cell transplantation, and brentuximab vedotin exposure varied. Sequenced by immunoSEQ multiplex PCR; TCRdb stores in-frame clones only, minus some. This sample has tens of thousands of clones, with about 85% found just once. Sequencing was performed on peripheral blood mononuclear cells (PBMCs), taken before the fourth cycle of nivolumab. The receptor source for this set is a human donor with classical Hodgkin lymphoma.

The chain carries TRBV6-4 and TRBJ2-1; D remains unclear. Trimming left V 6 bases short and J 3 bases short, with 6 bases between. CDR1 is MRHNA and CDR2 is SNTAGT in the germline V gene. The CDR3 totals 12 residues. DNA for the CDR3: TGTGCCAGCAGAGATGACTACAATGAGCAGTTCTTC. Translated, it gives CASRDDYNEQFF.

V is TRBV11-2 and J is TRBJ2-7; D not certain. The CDR3 runs 11 residues. Germline V gene lookup returns CDR1 SGHAT and CDR2 FQNNGV. V was shortened by 5 bases and J by 6 bases, with 8 bases between the two germline ends. The CDR3 DNA reads as TGTGCCAGCAGCCCAGGAATCGAGCAGTACTTC. This encodes CASSPGIEQYF.

The CDR3, as DNA: TGTGCCAGCAGTGAAAGGTTGGGACTTCCCACCGGGGAGCTGTTTTTT. This codes for CASSERLGLPTGELFF. This rearrangement joins TRBV2 to TRBJ2-2, with D maybe TRBD2 (6 bases). CDR1 is SNHLY, CDR2 FYNNEI, per germline. With 2 bases removed from V and 4 bases from J, the gap between germline ends came to 14 bases. CDR3 length equals 16 residues.

The CDR3: CASSVAGGQAYGYTF. The CDR3 DNA reads as TGTGCCAGCAGCGTAGCTGGGGGCCAAGCATATGGCTACACCTTC. The chain links TRBV9 to TRBJ1-2; D might be TRBD1 (6 bases). CDR3 size: 15 residues. Between the trimmed V and J ends, which lost 0 bases and 5 bases, there was a span of 14 bases. Germline V gene data show CDR1 as SGDLS and CDR2 as YYNGEE.

The V call is TRBV2, the J call TRBJ2-4, with unresolved D. Trimming stripped 6 bases from V and 0 bases from J, with 18 bases between. CDR3 size: 17 residues. Per germline, CDR1 SNHLY and CDR2 FYNNEI. The CDR3 region has the DNA TGTGCCAGCAGGCCCGCGCTGCACGAGCTAGCCAAAAACATTCAGTACTTC. Translation: CASRPALHELAKNIQYF.

This rearrangement joins TRBV7-9 to TRBJ1-6, with TRBD1 as a possible D gene (5 bases). Germline V gene sequence: CDR1 SEHNR, CDR2 FQNEAQ (reference sequence). The CDR3 extends over 17 amino acids. V was clipped by 3 bases and J by 0 bases, with 12 bases between them. CDR3 in DNA: TGTGCCAGCAGCTTTTCGGGCGGGGGCTCCTATAATTCACCCCTCCACTTT. Translated, it gives CASSFSGGGSYNSPLHF.

The rearrangement joins TRBV5-1 to TRBJ2-2; 10 positions agree with TRBD1. The V gene's germline CDR1 is SGHRS and CDR2 YFSETQ. The CDR3 has 15 amino acids. Trimming removed 0 bases from V and 6 bases from J; junction bases left unmatched: 2. CDR3 region: CASSLEGQGSGELFF. For the CDR3, the DNA is TGCGCCAGCAGCTTGGAGGGACAGGGGTCCGGGGAGCTGTTTTTT.

This rearrangement joins TRBV7-9 to TRBJ1-3; 7 positions agree with TRBD1. The CDR3 covers 14 residues. Germline assignment: CDR1 SEHNR and CDR2 FQNEAQ (reference sequence). J was trimmed by 4 bases and V by 5 bases; bases with no gene match: 5. CDR3 nucleotide sequence: TGTGCCAGCAGCCGTCAGGGGGGAGGAAACACCATATATTTT. It encodes CASSRQGGGNTIYF.

The chain carries TRBV7-6 and TRBJ2-1; 9 nucleotides agree with TRBD2. The V segment lost 4 bases and the J segment 3 bases; nucleotides outside the gene matches: 7. The CDR3 totals 16 residues. Germline values: CDR1 SGHVS, CDR2 FNYEAQ. This chain's CDR3 is CASSSGGGALYNEQFF. The CDR3 DNA reads TGTGCCAGCAGCTCCGGCGGGGGGGCCCTCTACAATGAGCAGTTCTTC.

Here the CDR3 DNA reads TGTGCCAGCAGCTTAGTTGAGGTTAGGCACACTGAAGCTTTCTTT. Residues: CASSLVEVRHTEAFF. The V gene is TRBV7-9, the J gene TRBJ1-1, with no clear D. Trimming took 1 base from V and 3 from J, leaving 12 bases between them. Looked up from germline, CDR1 is SEHNR and CDR2 is FQNEAQ (reference sequence). This CDR3 is 15 amino acids long.

V usage is TRBV6-1 and J usage is TRBJ1-1, with a weak D call TRBD1 (5 bases). The CDR3 is 13 amino acids. Deletions cut 2 bases from V and 5 bases from J, with 9 bases between. The germline V gene encodes CDR1 MNHNS and CDR2 SASEGT. The CDR3: CASSENRGTEAFF. CDR3 in DNA: TGTGCCAGCAGTGAAAATCGGGGGACTGAAGCTTTCTTT.

This chain connects TRBV19 to TRBJ2-7; TRBD2 aligns across 7 bases. CDR3 length: 14 residues. V shed 4 bases and J 2 bases; nucleotides not matched to a gene: 5. Germline V gene sequence: CDR1 LNHDA, CDR2 SQIVND (reference sequence). In DNA form, the CDR3 reads TGTGCCAGTAGTACCCGGGACTACCCCTACGAGCAGTACTTC. This codes for CASSTRDYPYEQYF.

In DNA form, the CDR3 reads TGCGCCAGCAGCTTGGTATCAGGAGGAAACACTGAAGCTTTCTTT. Its translation: CASSLVSGGNTEAFF. This rearrangement joins TRBV5-1 to TRBJ1-1; D unresolved. V dropped 0 bases and J dropped 2 bases, with 11 bases sitting between them. The V gene's germline CDR1 is SGHRS and CDR2 YFSETQ. This CDR3 spans 15 amino acids. Full variable domain (missing parts from reference TRBV5-1 and TRBJ1-1): KAGVTQTPRYLIKTRGQQVTLSCSPISGHRSVSWYQQTPGQGLQFLFEYFSETQRNKGNFPGRFSGRQFSNSRSEMNVSTLELGDSALYLCASSLVSGGNTEAFFGQGTRLTVV.

The chain is built from TRBV28 and TRBJ1-1; D unclear. The V end lost 6 bases, the J end lost 7 bases, and 12 bases lay between the germline ends. CDR3 size: 12 residues. Germline assignment: CDR1 MDHEN and CDR2 SYDVKM. The CDR3 coding sequence is TGTGCCAGCAGACTTTCACCCATTGAAGCTTTCTTT. As protein: CASRLSPIEAFF. Drawing the rest from reference TRBV28 and TRBJ1-1, the complete variable domain is DVKVTQSSRYLVKRTGEKVFLECVQDMDHENMFWYRQDPGLGLRLIYFSYDVKMKEKGDIPEGYSVSREKKERFSLILESASTNQTSMYLCASRLSPIEAFFGQGTRLTVV.

V gene TRBV30 combines with J gene TRBJ2-7; 9 bases match TRBD1. There are 14 residues in the CDR3. CDR1 GTSNPN and CDR2 SVGIG come from the germline V gene (reference sequence). V gave up 5 bases and J gave up 5 bases; unmatched junction bases: 10. Here the CDR3 reads CAWSLGQGEDEQYF. In DNA form, the CDR3 reads TGTGCCTGGTCTCTGGGACAGGGTGAGGACGAGCAGTACTTC.

The chain links TRBV5-1 to TRBJ2-7; the D is unclear. With 1 base removed from V and 2 bases from J, the gap between germline ends came to 13 bases. There are 15 residues in the CDR3. Germline assignment: CDR1 SGHRS and CDR2 YFSETQ. The DNA for the CDR3 is TGCGCCAGCAGCTTGTACTCCGCACAGCCCTACGAGCAGTACTTC. This encodes CASSLYSAQPYEQYF.

This sequence joins TRBV10-1 and TRBJ1-6, with D hard to call. Trimming pared 3 bases from V and 7 bases from J, leaving 7 bases between. CDR3 size: 13 residues. Germline V gives CDR1 WNHNN, CDR2 SYGVQD (reference sequence). Here the CDR3 DNA reads TGCGCCAGCAGTGAAAGCCTGAATTCACCCCTCCACTTT. Protein product: CASSESLNSPLHF.

V gene TRBV5-1 combines with J gene TRBJ1-1; a possible D gene is TRBD1 (6 bases). Germline loops: CDR1 SGHRS, CDR2 YFSETQ. V lost 0 bases and J lost 6, with 15 bases in between. The CDR3 is 15 amino acids. The CDR3 loop reads CASSLGETGFPEAFF. CDR3 coding DNA: TGCGCCAGCAGCTTGGGTGAAACAGGGTTTCCTGAAGCTTTCTTT.